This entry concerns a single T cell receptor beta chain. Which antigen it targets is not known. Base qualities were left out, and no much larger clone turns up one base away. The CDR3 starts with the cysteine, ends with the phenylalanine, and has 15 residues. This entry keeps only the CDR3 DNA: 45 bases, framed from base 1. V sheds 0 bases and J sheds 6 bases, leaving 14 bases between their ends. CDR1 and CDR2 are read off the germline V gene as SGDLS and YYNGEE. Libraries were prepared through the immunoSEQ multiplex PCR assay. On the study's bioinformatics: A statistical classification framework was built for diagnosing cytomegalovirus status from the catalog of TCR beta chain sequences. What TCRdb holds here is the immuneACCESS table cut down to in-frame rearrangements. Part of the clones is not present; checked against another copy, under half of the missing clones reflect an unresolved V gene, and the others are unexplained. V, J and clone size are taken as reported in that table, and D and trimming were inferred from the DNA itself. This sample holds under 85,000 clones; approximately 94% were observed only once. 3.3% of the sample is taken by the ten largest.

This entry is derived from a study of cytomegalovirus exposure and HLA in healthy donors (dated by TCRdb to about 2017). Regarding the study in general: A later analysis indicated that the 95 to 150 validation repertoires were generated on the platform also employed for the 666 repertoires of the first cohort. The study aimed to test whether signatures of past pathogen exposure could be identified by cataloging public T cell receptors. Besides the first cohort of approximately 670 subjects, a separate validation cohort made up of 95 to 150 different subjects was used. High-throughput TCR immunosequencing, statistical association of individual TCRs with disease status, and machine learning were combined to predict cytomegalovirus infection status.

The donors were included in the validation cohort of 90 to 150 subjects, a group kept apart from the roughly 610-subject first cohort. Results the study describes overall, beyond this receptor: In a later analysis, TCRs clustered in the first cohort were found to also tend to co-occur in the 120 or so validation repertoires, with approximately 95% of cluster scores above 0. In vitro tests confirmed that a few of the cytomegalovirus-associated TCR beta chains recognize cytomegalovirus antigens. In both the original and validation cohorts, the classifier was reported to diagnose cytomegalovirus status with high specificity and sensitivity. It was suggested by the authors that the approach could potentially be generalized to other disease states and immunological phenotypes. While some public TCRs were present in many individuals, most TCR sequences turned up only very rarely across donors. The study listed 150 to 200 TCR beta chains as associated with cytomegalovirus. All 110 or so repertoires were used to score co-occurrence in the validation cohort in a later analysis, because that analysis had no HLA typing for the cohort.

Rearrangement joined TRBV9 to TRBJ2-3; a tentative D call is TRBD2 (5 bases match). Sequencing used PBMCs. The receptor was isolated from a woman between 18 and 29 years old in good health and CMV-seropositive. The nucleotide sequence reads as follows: TGTGCCAGCAGCGTAGCCGGGATGTCCTGGGATACGCAGTATTTT. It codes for CASSVAGMSWDTQYF.